This T cell receptor (beta chain) was sequenced for a study of blood T cell repertoires in COVID-19. Across the whole study: Both acute and convalescent COVID-19 samples were obtained from the United States, Italy and Spain. Sample material is recorded as cDNA or gDNA derived from T cells, B-cell-depleted T cells, or PBMCs.

In germline, CDR1 is SEHNR, CDR2 FQNEAQ (reference sequence). Trimming took 1 base from V and 2 from J, leaving 6 bases between them. The CDR3 length is 14 residues. Per the original methods: For nucleated cells, counts were estimated from reference gene primer amplification. The repertoire was sequenced with immunoSEQ multiplex PCR; TCRdb's copy has only in-frame clones and lacks some. Clonal size and the V and J genes are those of that table, whereas D and trimming came from the DNA. Here the sample spans about 200,000 clones, 94% being singletons. One Seattle source followed patients from active infection through their disease course.

The TCR comes from a man younger than 45 with COVID-19, enrolled during active disease. The chain has TRBV7-9 and TRBJ1-3; D gene ambiguous. The sequenced sample was peripheral blood. The CDR3, as DNA: TGTGCCAGCAGCTTAGGCACTGCTGGAAACACCATATATTTT. Translated: CASSLGTAGNTIYF.